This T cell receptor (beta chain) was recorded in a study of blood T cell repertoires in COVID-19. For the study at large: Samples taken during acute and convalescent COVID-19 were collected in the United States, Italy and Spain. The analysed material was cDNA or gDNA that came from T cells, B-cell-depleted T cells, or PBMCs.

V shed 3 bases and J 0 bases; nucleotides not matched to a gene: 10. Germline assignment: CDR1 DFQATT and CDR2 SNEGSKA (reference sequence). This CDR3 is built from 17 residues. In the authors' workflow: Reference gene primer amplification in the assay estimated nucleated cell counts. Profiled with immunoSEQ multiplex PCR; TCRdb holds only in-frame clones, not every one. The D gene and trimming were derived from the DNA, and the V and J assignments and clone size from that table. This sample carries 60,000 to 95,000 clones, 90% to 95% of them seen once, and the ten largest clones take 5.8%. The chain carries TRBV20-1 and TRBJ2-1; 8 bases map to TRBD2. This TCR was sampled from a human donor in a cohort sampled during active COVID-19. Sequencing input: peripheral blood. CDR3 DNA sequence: TGCAGTGCTAGTAGTCTAGCGGGCGCAAGCTCCTACAATGAGCAGTTCTTC. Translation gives CSASSLAGASSYNEQFF.